The 5 T cell receptor beta chains below come from one sample, sequenced in a study of identical twins. Each CDR3 protein gets one entry after TCRdb re-called the 5' RACE reads with MiXCR. The sample has just under 650,000 distinct CDR3 sequences; under 8.5% are singletons. These data were also filed under a second study, of yellow fever vaccine responses in identical twins.

Sequenced: PBMCs. These receptors came from a woman aged 18-29 years in good health.

The chain uses TRBV6-1 and TRBJ2-2, with D perhaps TRBD1 or TRBD2 (5 bases each). CDR3 length equals 14 residues. Germline CDR1 MNHNS, CDR2 SASEGT. V was shortened by 5 bases and J by 7 bases, with 14 bases between the two germline ends. CDR3 DNA: TGTGCCAGCAGTCCCTGGGGGATCAGCGGGGAGCTGTTTTTT. It encodes CASSPWGISGELFF.

In its sample, this clonotype was seen a few times. The V call is TRBV27, the J call TRBJ1-1; D unclear. Germline assignment: CDR1 MNHEY and CDR2 SMNVEV (reference sequence). Trimming pared 3 bases from V and 0 bases from J, leaving 11 bases between. The CDR3 contains 15 residues. Here the CDR3 DNA reads TGTGCCAGCAGTTTTGGCAGTAGCATGAACACTGAAGCTTTCTTT. Translated: CASSFGSSMNTEAFF.

This clonotype was detected a few times. This chain uses TRBV12-5 with TRBJ2-1; 8 bases line up with TRBD1. Germline V gene lookup returns CDR1 LGHNT and CDR2 FRNRAP. The CDR3 totals 15 residues. The V segment lost 5 bases and the J segment 5 bases; nucleotides outside the gene matches: 8. The CDR3 DNA reads TGTGCTAGTGGTCACGGACAGGGAGAAAACAATGAGCAGTTCTTC. Translating gives CASGHGQGENNEQFF.

This clonotype has at least ten counts. The chain couples TRBV15 to TRBJ2-7; 7 bases fit TRBD1. This CDR3 contains 14 residues. Germline trimming cut 6 bases from V and 3 bases from J; bases unmatched to any gene: 8. Germline-derived CDR1 and CDR2 are LNHNV and YYDKDF (reference sequence). CDR3 region: CATSREAGGYEQYF. The CDR3 coding sequence is TGTGCCACCAGTCGAGAGGCAGGGGGCTACGAGCAGTACTTC.

This clonotype was found a few times. This chain links TRBV2 with TRBJ2-2, with D perhaps being TRBD1 or TRBD2 (6 bases each). The germline V gene encodes CDR1 SNHLY and CDR2 FYNNEI. The germline V and J ends were trimmed by 2 bases and 5 bases, with 12 bases remaining between them. The CDR3 totals 15 residues. The CDR3 DNA reads as TGTGCCAGCAGTGAAAGTGGGGGGCCGACCGGGGAGCTGTTTTTT. This codes for CASSESGGPTGELFF.